This T cell receptor (beta chain) appears in the sequencing data of a study of response to subunit inactivated influenza vaccine. In TCRdb, the RT-PCR reads were re-called with MiXCR into one record per CDR3 protein. The table lists more than 700,000 distinct CDR3 sequences, approximately 21% of them singletons. A few counts support this clonotype. This TCR came from a man between 45 and 60 years old who received an inactivated influenza vaccine. Source: PBMCs from blood, taken about 5 days after vaccination.

CDR3 region: CASSSSGGARSYNEQFF. The CDR3 bases are TGTGCCAGCAGCTCAAGCGGGGGGGCACGGTCCTACAATGAGCAGTTCTTC. The rearrangement links TRBV7-9 to TRBJ2-1; TRBD2 matches 10 bases. J gave up 1 base and V 4 bases, and 7 bases lay outside the gene matches. The CDR3 is 17 amino acids. Per germline, CDR1 SEHNR and CDR2 FQNEAQ (reference sequence).